This T cell receptor (beta chain) was sequenced for a study of T cell responses to AZD1222 COVID-19 vaccine. General study points: Unmutated regions of variants are reportedly targeted by nearly half of spike-specific TCRs. Scientists sampled the repertoires only once the peak T cell response had passed.

Details on this clone: Its antigen is undetermined.

Looked up from germline, CDR1 is GTSNPN and CDR2 is SVGIG (reference sequence). This CDR3 contains 12 residues. Trimming took 1 base from V and 4 from J, leaving 5 bases between them. Measured with immunoSEQ multiplex PCR; TCRdb has only the in-frame clones, and not every one. The sample carries about 140,000 clones, about 88% recorded once. This chain links TRBV30 with TRBJ1-3; D call uncertain. The sample in question was peripheral blood, obtained on day 0 of AZD1222 vaccination. This receptor was taken from an adult in good health. The CDR3 region is CAWSGNGNTIYF. Written as DNA, the CDR3 is TGTGCCTGGAGTGGAAACGGAAACACCATATATTTT.